The next 13 T cell receptor beta chains were all read from a single sample in a study of blood T cell repertoires in COVID-19. Profiling relied on immunoSEQ multiplex PCR, and the TCRdb table lists in-frame clones only, not all of them. This table holds about 50,000 clones, about 90% found once. Input material: peripheral blood. The receptors were gathered from a human donor in a cohort sampled during active COVID-19.

This clone appeared a few times. The chain is built from TRBV3-1 (or the pseudogene TRBV3-2) and TRBJ2-7, with TRBD1 matching over 7 bases. Per the germline V gene, CDR1 is LGHDT and CDR2 is YNNKEL (reference sequence). The CDR3 runs to 16 residues. Trimming cost V 4 bases and J 0 bases; bases outside gene matches: 9. For the CDR3, the DNA is TGTGCCAGCAGCCCTGAGAGGCCAGGGGGCTCCTACGAGCAGTACTTC. It encodes CASSPERPGGSYEQYF.

The chain couples TRBV27 to TRBJ2-1; 11 positions match TRBD2. The length of the CDR3 is 16 residues. The germline CDR1 and CDR2 sequences are MNHEY and SMNVEV (reference sequence). Trimming removed 5 bases from V and 6 bases from J; junction bases left unmatched: 9. The CDR3 sequence is CASSPEPGLAANEQFF. The CDR3 nucleotides are TGTGCCAGCAGTCCAGAGCCGGGACTAGCGGCCAATGAGCAGTTCTTC.

V is TRBV6-6 and J is TRBJ2-6; 10 bases agree with TRBD1. V was clipped by 5 bases and J by 4 bases; unmatched bases: 8. Germline V gene lookup returns CDR1 MNHNY and CDR2 SVGAGI (reference sequence). The CDR3 has 17 residues. The CDR3 DNA sequence: TGTGCCAGCAGTCATCGACAGGGGGCAAAGGGGGCCAACGTCCTGACTTTC. It is translated as CASSHRQGAKGANVLTF.

The chain uses TRBV5-1 and TRBJ2-6; D gene ambiguous. The CDR3 has 16 amino acids. Between the trimmed V and J ends, which lost 0 bases and 0 bases, there was a span of 7 bases. The germline CDR1 and CDR2 sequences are SGHRS and YFSETQ. The CDR3 protein is CASSLAAASGANVLTF. In DNA form, the CDR3 reads TGCGCCAGCAGCTTGGCCGCGGCCTCTGGGGCCAACGTCCTGACTTTC.

The V and J genes are TRBV6-5 and TRBJ1-3; 7 nucleotides align to TRBD1. There are 14 residues in the CDR3. V lost 8 bases to trimming and J lost 4 bases; unmatched junction nucleotides: 8. The germline V gene has CDR1 MNHEY and CDR2 SVGAGI. The CDR3 here is CASGGRGVGNTIYF. The CDR3 bases are TGTGCCAGCGGGGGCAGGGGGGTCGGAAACACCATATATTTT.

The chain employs TRBV18 and TRBJ2-5, with 9 nucleotides matching TRBD1. The V and J ends lost 3 bases and 4 bases, in that order; junction bases with no gene match: 12. The CDR3 extends over 17 amino acids. In germline, CDR1 is KGHSH, CDR2 LQKENI. The CDR3 loop is CASSPYIYRGQGETQYF. In nucleotides, the CDR3 is TGTGCCAGCTCACCGTATATTTACAGGGGGCAAGGAGAGACCCAGTACTTC.

The V call is TRBV9, the J call TRBJ2-5, with D possibly TRBD1 on 6 matching bases. CDR3 length equals 17 residues. V was cut by 2 bases and J by 7 bases, with 24 bases left in between. Germline assignment: CDR1 SGDLS and CDR2 YYNGEE. CDR3 loop: CASSVGLDRTRRGTQYF. In DNA form, the CDR3 reads TGTGCCAGCAGCGTGGGATTAGACAGGACCCGGAGAGGGACCCAGTACTTC.

V usage is TRBV7-2 and J usage is TRBJ2-7; maybe TRBD2 (6 bases). Trimming took 0 bases from V and 3 from J, leaving 9 bases between them. CDR1 and CDR2 (germline): SGHTA, FQGNSA. This CDR3 is 14 amino acids long. Here the CDR3 DNA reads TGTGCCAGCAGCTTAGCGGGGGGAATCTACGAGCAGTACTTC. It is translated as CASSLAGGIYEQYF.

The J gene is TRBJ2-2, the V gene TRBV15; D uncertain. From germline, CDR1 is LNHNV and CDR2 YYDKDF (reference sequence). The CDR3 runs to 16 residues. Between the trimmed V and J ends, which lost 3 bases and 0 bases, there was a span of 11 bases. The CDR3 nucleotides read TGTGCCACCAGCAGTCGGATTGGAGCGAACACCGGGGAGCTGTTTTTT. This sequence encodes CATSSRIGANTGELFF.

The chain couples TRBV7-9 to TRBJ2-1; 8 bases fit TRBD2. The CDR3 runs 16 residues. CDR1 is SEHNR and CDR2 is FQNEAQ in the germline V gene (reference sequence). After removal of 5 bases from V and 4 bases from J, the junction contained 10 bases not matched to a gene. CDR3 sequence (DNA): TGTGCCAGCAGCGAACCGACTAGCGAGATATACAATGAGCAGTTCTTC. Translating gives CASSEPTSEIYNEQFF.

J is TRBJ2-5 and V is TRBV27; TRBD2 agrees at 14 bases. V lost 5 bases, J lost 5 bases, and 10 bases stayed unmatched. Germline-derived CDR1 and CDR2 are MNHEY and SMNVEV (reference sequence). This CDR3 has 17 amino acids. CDR3 amino acids: CASSLPTSGGAWETQYF. The CDR3 nucleotides read TGTGCCAGCAGTCTGCCGACTAGCGGGGGGGCCTGGGAGACCCAGTACTTC.

The V and J genes are TRBV7-8 and TRBJ2-3; weak D call: TRBD2 (5 bases). The germline V and J ends were trimmed by 0 bases and 2 bases, with 18 bases remaining between them. CDR1 is SGHVS, CDR2 FQNEAQ, per germline. The CDR3 has 18 amino acids. As DNA, the CDR3 is TGTGCCAGCAGCTTAGCGCTGGTTGGGAGCCGACCCACAGATACGCAGTATTTT. Its translation: CASSLALVGSRPTDTQYF.

This chain uses TRBV3-1 (or the pseudogene TRBV3-2) with TRBJ1-3; 7 bases map to TRBD1. The CDR3 loop spans 14 amino acids. V trimming: 3 bases; J trimming: 2 bases; junction bases outside the gene matches: 1. Germline V gene data show CDR1 as LGHDT and CDR2 as YNNKEL (reference sequence). The CDR3 DNA sequence: TGTGCCAGCAGCCACGGGACAGCTGGAAACACCATATATTTT. It yields the protein CASSHGTAGNTIYF.